Shown below are 15 T cell receptor beta chains from a single sample sequenced in a study of blood T cell repertoires in COVID-19. TCRdb keeps only in-frame clones here, not all; method: immunoSEQ multiplex PCR. The table includes some 240,000 clones, 75% to 85% detected once. Sequencing was performed on peripheral blood. These receptors were obtained from a woman aged 55-69 years with active or convalescent COVID-19.

In this sample, this clone turned up once. The chain couples TRBV10-2 to TRBJ2-1, with D possibly matching TRBD2 (5 bases). The CDR3 is made up of 12 amino acids. The V end was cut by 2 bases, the J end by 6 bases, with 5 bases between. CDR1 is WSHSY and CDR2 is SAAADI in the germline V gene. The CDR3 spells CASSEEGNEQFF. The CDR3 region has the DNA TGCGCCAGCAGTGAGGAGGGCAATGAGCAGTTCTTC.

The genes are TRBV4-3 and TRBJ2-2; 8 bases are shared with TRBD1. Germline CDR1 is LGHNA and CDR2 is YSLEER. The CDR3 has 14 residues. With V trimmed by 4 bases and J by 7 bases, 5 bases remained unmatched. The CDR3 is CASSPQGVGGELFF. The DNA for the CDR3 is TGCGCCAGCAGCCCACAGGGGGTGGGCGGGGAGCTGTTTTTT.

This rearrangement joins TRBV16 to TRBJ2-3; 7 positions agree with TRBD1. This CDR3 comprises 21 residues. After removal of 0 bases from V and 0 bases from J, the junction contained 18 bases not matched to a gene. The germline V gene has CDR1 KGHSY and CDR2 FQNENV. CDR3 nucleotide sequence: TGTGCCAGCAGCCAATCGAGGCCGTTTATCCGAGACAGGGTCAGCACAGATACGCAGTATTTT. Its translation is CASSQSRPFIRDRVSTDTQYF. The variable domain in full, completed from reference TRBV16 and TRBJ2-3, reads GEEVAQTPKHLVRGEGQKAKLYCAPIKGHSYVFWYQQVLKNEFKFLISFQNENVFDETGMPKERFSAKCLPNSPCSLEIQATKLEDSAVYFCASSQSRPFIRDRVSTDTQYFGPGTRLTVL.

The rearrangement uses TRBV5-1 and TRBJ2-1; 7 nucleotides line up with TRBD2. Germline CDR1 is SGHRS and CDR2 is YFSETQ. J was trimmed by 4 bases and V by 6 bases; bases with no gene match: 10. CDR3 length: 15 amino acids. The CDR3 nucleotides are TGCGCCAGCAAGGGCAGTGAGCGGGGATACAATGAGCAGTTCTTC. Amino acids: CASKGSERGYNEQFF.

The chain couples TRBV12-3 or TRBV12-4 to TRBJ1-1; 9 bases line up with TRBD1. The CDR3 covers 13 residues. The V gene end was trimmed by 6 bases and the J gene end by 8 bases; junction bases not matched to a gene: 7. The CDR3 spells CASSQTGGGEAFF. In DNA, the CDR3 is TGTGCCAGCAGCCAAACAGGGGGCGGGGAAGCTTTCTTT.

V is TRBV7-6 and J is TRBJ2-7, with D possibly matching TRBD2 (6 bases). Trimming cost V 5 bases and J 10 bases, with 27 bases left between them. The CDR3 totals 16 residues. Germline CDR1 SGHVS, CDR2 FNYEAQ. CDR3 bases: TGTGCCAGCAGCCCCGACGGGGGAGCCTCTTGGTGGGGACAGTACTTC. Translation gives CASSPDGGASWWGQYF.

The chain has TRBV29-1 and TRBJ1-5, with TRBD1 as a possible D gene (6 bases). The V gene lost 6 bases and the J gene lost 0 bases, with 18 bases spanning the gap. Per the germline V gene, CDR1 is SQVTM and CDR2 is ANQGSEA. This CDR3 comprises 16 residues. As DNA, the CDR3 is TGCAGCGTACTCTTGTCAGGGGCAGGTAGCAATCAGCCCCAGCATTTT. Protein product: CSVLLSGAGSNQPQHF.

This chain joins TRBV10-3 and TRBJ1-2; 8 nucleotides line up with TRBD1. After removal of 4 bases from V and 5 bases from J, the junction contained 3 bases not matched to a gene. The CDR3 sequence is 13 residues long. Germline CDR1 is ENHRY and CDR2 is SYGVKD. The CDR3 reads CAISAGQDYGYTF. The CDR3 DNA reads TGTGCCATCAGTGCGGGACAGGATTATGGCTACACCTTC.

The V gene is TRBV7-9, the J gene TRBJ2-5; 12 bases are shared with TRBD2. V lost 6 bases to trimming and J lost 1 base; unmatched junction nucleotides: 6. The V gene's germline CDR1 is SEHNR and CDR2 FQNEAQ (reference sequence). The CDR3 spans 16 residues. The CDR3 reads CASSPTSGGTQETQYF. CDR3 in DNA: TGTGCCAGCAGTCCTACTAGCGGGGGGACCCAAGAGACCCAGTACTTC.

This rearrangement joins TRBV4-1 to TRBJ2-3; 9 bases are shared with TRBD2. Germline trimming cut 6 bases from V and 1 base from J; bases unmatched to any gene: 8. The germline gives CDR1 MGHRA, CDR2 YSYEKL. This CDR3 spans 16 amino acids. The CDR3 bases are TGCGCCAGCAGGCCGTCCTTAGCGGGGGGCACAGATACGCAGTATTTT. Amino acids: CASRPSLAGGTDTQYF.

The V call is TRBV30, the J call TRBJ2-1, with D possibly TRBD2 on 6 matching bases. V lost 7 bases, J lost 2 bases, and 6 bases lay in between. The CDR3 sequence is 11 residues long. Germline V gives CDR1 GTSNPN, CDR2 SVGIG (reference sequence). CDR3 in amino acids: CASSAYNEQFF. The CDR3 DNA is TGTGCCTCTAGCGCCTACAATGAGCAGTTCTTC. Full variable domain (remainder filled in from reference TRBV30 and TRBJ2-1): SQTIHQWPATLVQPVGSPLSLECTVEGTSNPNLYWYRQAAGRGLQLLFYSVGIGQISSEVPQNLSASRPQDRQFILSSKKLLLSDSGFYLCASSAYNEQFFGPGTRLTVL.

This sequence joins TRBV9 and TRBJ1-3; D not resolved. The V gene lost 0 bases and the J gene lost 1 base, with 8 bases spanning the gap. This CDR3 is 15 amino acids long. CDR1 SGDLS and CDR2 YYNGEE come from the germline V gene. CDR3 amino acids: CASSVDPVSGNTIYF. The CDR3 DNA reads TGTGCCAGCAGCGTAGATCCGGTGTCTGGAAACACCATATATTTT. Full variable domain (remainder filled in from reference TRBV9 and TRBJ1-3): DSGVTQTPKHLITATGQRVTLRCSPRSGDLSVYWYQQSLDQGLQFLIQYYNGEERAKGNILERFSAQQFPDLHSELNLSSLELGDSALYFCASSVDPVSGNTIYFGEGSWLTVV.

CDR3 amino acids: CASSLAASGKEQFF. CDR3 DNA: TGCGCCAGCAGCTTGGCTGCTAGCGGTAAAGAGCAGTTCTTC. The chain is built from TRBV5-1 and TRBJ2-1; the match to TRBD2 covers 7 bases. Germline trimming cut 0 bases from V and 10 bases from J; bases unmatched to any gene: 7. Germline V gene lookup returns CDR1 SGHRS and CDR2 YFSETQ. The CDR3 contains 14 residues.

The chain employs TRBV18 and TRBJ2-1; 9 nucleotides line up with TRBD1. This CDR3 spans 13 amino acids. The germline CDR1 and CDR2 sequences are KGHSH and LQKENI. Trimming removed 4 bases from V and 8 bases from J; junction bases left unmatched: 3. The CDR3 reads CASSQTGGDEQFF. The DNA of the CDR3 is TGTGCCAGCTCACAAACAGGGGGCGATGAGCAGTTCTTC.

This clone was seen only once. The chain combines TRBV19 with TRBJ2-1; TRBD1 might be the D (6 bases). The CDR3 runs to 15 residues. Per the germline V gene, CDR1 is LNHDA and CDR2 is SQIVND (reference sequence). The V end lost 3 bases, the J end lost 9 bases, and 18 bases lay between the germline ends. CDR3 sequence: CASSMGQGKGGEQFF. The CDR3 nucleotides are TGTGCCAGTAGTATGGGCCAGGGAAAAGGGGGTGAGCAGTTCTTC.